The 5 T cell receptor beta chains in this list originate from one sample, sequenced in a study of blood T cells in healthy people across ages. For the second PCR, which ran for 7 to 11 cycles, a sample-barcoded 5' primer and a J-beta primer mix were used. TCRdb redid the calling of the 5' RACE reads with MiXCR, one entry per CDR3 protein. Of some 800,000 distinct CDR3 sequences listed, around two fifths are singletons. Sequencing was performed on blood. These TCRs come from a man in his sixties in good health.

This chain links TRBV7-6 with TRBJ1-2; TRBD1 is a possible D gene (5 bases). This CDR3 has 14 amino acids. CDR1 and CDR2 from the germline V gene are SGHVS and FNYEAQ. Between the trimmed V and J ends, which lost 2 bases and 6 bases, there was a span of 13 bases. The CDR3 DNA sequence: TGTGCCAGCAGCTTAAGAGCGGGGGACCATGGCTACACCTTC. Translation: CASSLRAGDHGYTF.

The chain recombines TRBV24-1 with TRBJ2-3; possible D gene TRBD2, 6 bases. This CDR3 is built from 12 residues. The germline gives CDR1 KGHDR, CDR2 SFDVKD. V gave up 9 bases and J gave up 6 bases, with 12 bases separating them. The CDR3 DNA reads TGTGCCACCGGGGCTGGGACTGATACGCAGTATTTT. Protein product: CATGAGTDTQYF.

As to this clonotype: Germline is not matched at one junction end, which may reflect a read error. The V gene is TRBV24-1, the J gene TRBJ1-5, with 8 bases aligning to TRBD1. CDR3 size: 16 residues. Germline V gene sequence: CDR1 KGHDR, CDR2 SFDVKD. The CDR3 spells CATSDAGTGEHQPQRF. The CDR3 DNA reads TGTGCCACCAGTGACGCCGGGACAGGAGAACATCAGCCCCAGCGTTTT.

J is TRBJ2-3 and V is TRBV7-9, with D perhaps TRBD2 (6 bases). The CDR3 runs to 13 residues. V was trimmed by 5 bases and J by 8 bases, leaving 14 bases between them. CDR1 and CDR2 (germline): SEHNR, FQNEAQ (reference sequence). This chain's CDR3 is CASSVRTEGTQYF. The CDR3 nucleotides are TGTGCCAGCAGCGTAAGGACGGAGGGTACGCAGTATTTT.

The J gene is TRBJ2-7, the V gene TRBV18; D is uncertain. Germline CDR1 and CDR2: KGHSH and LQKENI. The germline V and J ends were trimmed by 6 bases and 2 bases, with 14 bases remaining between them. This CDR3 comprises 14 residues. The DNA of the CDR3 is TGTGCCAGCTCTGTGGGCCCCCAGCCCTACGAGCAGTACTTC. It specifies CASSVGPQPYEQYF.